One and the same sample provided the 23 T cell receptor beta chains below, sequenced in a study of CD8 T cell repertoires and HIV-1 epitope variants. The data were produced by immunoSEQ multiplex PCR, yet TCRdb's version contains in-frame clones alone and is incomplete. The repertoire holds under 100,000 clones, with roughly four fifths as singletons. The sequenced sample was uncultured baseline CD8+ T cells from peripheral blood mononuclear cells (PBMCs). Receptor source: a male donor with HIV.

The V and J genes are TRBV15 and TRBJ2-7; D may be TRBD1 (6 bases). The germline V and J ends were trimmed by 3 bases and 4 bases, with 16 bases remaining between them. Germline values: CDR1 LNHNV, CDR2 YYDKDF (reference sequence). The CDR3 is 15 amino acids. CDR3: CATSSPGQREYEQYF. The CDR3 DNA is TGTGCCACCAGCAGTCCTGGACAGAGAGAGTACGAGCAGTACTTC.

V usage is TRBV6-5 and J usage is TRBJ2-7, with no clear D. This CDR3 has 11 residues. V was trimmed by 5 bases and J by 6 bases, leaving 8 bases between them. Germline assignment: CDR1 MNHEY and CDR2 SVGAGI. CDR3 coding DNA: TGTGCCAGCAGTGAAGGGCGCGAGCAGTACTTC. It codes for CASSEGREQYF.

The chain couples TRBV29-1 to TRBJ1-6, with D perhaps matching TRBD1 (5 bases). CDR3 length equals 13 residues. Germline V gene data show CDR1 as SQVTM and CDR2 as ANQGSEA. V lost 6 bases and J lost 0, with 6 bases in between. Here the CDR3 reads CSVGLSYNSPLHF. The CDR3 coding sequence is TGCAGCGTGGGACTCTCCTATAATTCACCCCTCCACTTT. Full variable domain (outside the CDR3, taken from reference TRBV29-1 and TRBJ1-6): SAVISQKPSRDICQRGTSLTIQCQVDSQVTMMFWYRQQPGQSLTLIATANQGSEATYESGFVIDKFPISRPNLTFSTLTVSNMSPEDSSIYLCSVGLSYNSPLHFGNGTRLTVT.

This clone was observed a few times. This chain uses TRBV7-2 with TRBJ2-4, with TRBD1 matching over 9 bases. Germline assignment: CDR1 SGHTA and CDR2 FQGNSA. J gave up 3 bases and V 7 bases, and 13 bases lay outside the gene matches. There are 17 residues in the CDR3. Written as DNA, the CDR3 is TGTGCCAGCACCACGAGAACAGGGGGCGCTGGCAAAAACATTCAGTACTTC. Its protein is CASTTRTGGAGKNIQYF. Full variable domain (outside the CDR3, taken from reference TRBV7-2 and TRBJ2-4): GAGVSQSPSNKVTEKGKDVELRCDPISGHTALYWYRQSLGQGLEFLIYFQGNSAPDKSGLPSDRFSAERTGGSVSTLTIQRTQQEDSAVYLCASTTRTGGAGKNIQYFGAGTRLSVL.

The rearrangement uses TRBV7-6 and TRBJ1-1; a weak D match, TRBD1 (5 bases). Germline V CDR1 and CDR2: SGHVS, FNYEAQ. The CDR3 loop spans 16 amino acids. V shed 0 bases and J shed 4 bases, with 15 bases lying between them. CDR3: CASSLAPWGAGTEAFF. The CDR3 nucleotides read TGTGCCAGCAGCTTAGCGCCGTGGGGCGCGGGCACTGAAGCTTTCTTT.

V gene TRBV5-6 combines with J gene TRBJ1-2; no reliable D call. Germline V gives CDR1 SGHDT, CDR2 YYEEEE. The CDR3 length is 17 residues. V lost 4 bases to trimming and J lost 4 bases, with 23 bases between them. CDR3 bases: TGTGCCAGCAGCCCCTATCGGCGGGGAATCAGCTCCTATGGCTACACCTTC. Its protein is CASSPYRRGISSYGYTF.

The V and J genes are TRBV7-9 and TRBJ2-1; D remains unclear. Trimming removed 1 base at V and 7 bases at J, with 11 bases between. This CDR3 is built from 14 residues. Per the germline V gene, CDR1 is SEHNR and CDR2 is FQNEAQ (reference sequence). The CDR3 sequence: CASSLVVSLNEQFF. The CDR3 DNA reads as TGTGCCAGCAGCTTAGTTGTTAGCTTGAATGAGCAGTTCTTC.

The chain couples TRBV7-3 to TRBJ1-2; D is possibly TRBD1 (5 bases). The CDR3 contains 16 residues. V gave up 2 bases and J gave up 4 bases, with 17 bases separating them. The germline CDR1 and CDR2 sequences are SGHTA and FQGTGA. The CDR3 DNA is TGTGCCAGCAGCTTAGGCGGCAGGGAAGTGGGCTATGGCTACACCTTC. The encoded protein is CASSLGGREVGYGYTF.

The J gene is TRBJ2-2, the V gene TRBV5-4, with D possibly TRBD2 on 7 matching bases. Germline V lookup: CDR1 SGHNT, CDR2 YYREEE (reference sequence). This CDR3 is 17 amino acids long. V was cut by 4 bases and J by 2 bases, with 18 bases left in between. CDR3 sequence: CASSLPGAGDNTGELFF. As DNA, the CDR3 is TGTGCCAGCAGCCTTCCGGGGGCGGGGGATAACACCGGGGAGCTGTTTTTT.

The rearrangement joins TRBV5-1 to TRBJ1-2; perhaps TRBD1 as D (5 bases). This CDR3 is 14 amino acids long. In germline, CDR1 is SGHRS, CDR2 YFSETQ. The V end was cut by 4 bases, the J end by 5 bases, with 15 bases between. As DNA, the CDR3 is TGCGCCAGCAGCCAGACAGAAAGAAGGTATGGCTACACCTTC. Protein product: CASSQTERRYGYTF.

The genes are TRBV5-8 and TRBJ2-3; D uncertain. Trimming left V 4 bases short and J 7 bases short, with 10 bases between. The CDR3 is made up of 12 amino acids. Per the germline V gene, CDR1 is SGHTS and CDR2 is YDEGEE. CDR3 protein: CASSPLWNTQYF. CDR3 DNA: TGTGCCAGCAGCCCCCTTTGGAATACGCAGTATTTT.

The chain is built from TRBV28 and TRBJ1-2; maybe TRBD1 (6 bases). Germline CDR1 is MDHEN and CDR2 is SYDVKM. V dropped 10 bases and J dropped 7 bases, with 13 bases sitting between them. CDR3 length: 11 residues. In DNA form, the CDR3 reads TGTGCCACCAGGGGTTCGCCTGGCTACACCTTC. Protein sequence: CATRGSPGYTF.

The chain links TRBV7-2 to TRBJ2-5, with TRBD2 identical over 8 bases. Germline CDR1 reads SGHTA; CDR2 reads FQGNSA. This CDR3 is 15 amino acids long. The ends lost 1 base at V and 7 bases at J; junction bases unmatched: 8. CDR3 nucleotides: TGTGCCAGCAGCTTAGGGGGTAGCGGGGCGGGGACCCAGTACTTC. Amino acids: CASSLGGSGAGTQYF.

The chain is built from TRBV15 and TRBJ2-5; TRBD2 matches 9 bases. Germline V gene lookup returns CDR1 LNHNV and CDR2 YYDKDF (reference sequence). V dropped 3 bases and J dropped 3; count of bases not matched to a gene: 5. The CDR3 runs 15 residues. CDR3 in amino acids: CATSRPSGGKETQYF. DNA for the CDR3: TGTGCCACCAGCAGGCCGAGCGGGGGGAAAGAGACCCAGTACTTC.

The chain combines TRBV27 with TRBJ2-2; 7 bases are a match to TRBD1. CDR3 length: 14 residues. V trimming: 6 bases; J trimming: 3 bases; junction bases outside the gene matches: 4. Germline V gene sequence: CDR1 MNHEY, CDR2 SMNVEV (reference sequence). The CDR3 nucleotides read TGTGCCAGCAGCTCCACAGGGGACACCGGGGAGCTGTTTTTT. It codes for CASSSTGDTGELFF.

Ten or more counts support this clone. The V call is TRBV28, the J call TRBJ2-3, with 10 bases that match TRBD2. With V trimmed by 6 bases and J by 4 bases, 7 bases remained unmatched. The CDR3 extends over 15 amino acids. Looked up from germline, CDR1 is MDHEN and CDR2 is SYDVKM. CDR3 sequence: CASRLAGELADTQYF. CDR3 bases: TGTGCCAGCAGGCTAGCGGGGGAACTCGCAGATACGCAGTATTTT. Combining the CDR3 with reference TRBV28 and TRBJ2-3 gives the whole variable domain DVKVTQSSRYLVKRTGEKVFLECVQDMDHENMFWYRQDPGLGLRLIYFSYDVKMKEKGDIPEGYSVSREKKERFSLILESASTNQTSMYLCASRLAGELADTQYFGPGTRLTVL.

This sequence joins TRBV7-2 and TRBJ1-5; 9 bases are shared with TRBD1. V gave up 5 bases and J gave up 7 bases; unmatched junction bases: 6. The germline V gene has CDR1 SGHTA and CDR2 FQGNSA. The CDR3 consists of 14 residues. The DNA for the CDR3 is TGTGCCAGCAGCCAGGACAGGGGCGGACAGCCCCAGCATTTT. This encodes CASSQDRGGQPQHF.

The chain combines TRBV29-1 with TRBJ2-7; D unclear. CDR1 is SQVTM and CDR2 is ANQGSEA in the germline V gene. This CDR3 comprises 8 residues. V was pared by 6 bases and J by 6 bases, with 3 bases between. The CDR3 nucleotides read TGCAGCGTGGCCGAGCAGTACTTC. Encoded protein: CSVAEQYF.

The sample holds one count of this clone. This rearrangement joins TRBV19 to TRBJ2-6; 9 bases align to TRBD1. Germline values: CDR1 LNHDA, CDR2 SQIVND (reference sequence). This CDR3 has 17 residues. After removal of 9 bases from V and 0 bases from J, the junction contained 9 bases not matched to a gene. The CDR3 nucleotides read TGTGCCAGCAAGACCGGGACAGGGCGCTCTGGGGCCAACGTCCTGACTTTC. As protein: CASKTGTGRSGANVLTF.

The CDR3 coding sequence is TGTGCCAGCAGTTACTCCAGGGGCAGGGTCTGGAATGAGCAGTTCTTC. It yields the protein CASSYSRGRVWNEQFF. The rearrangement joins TRBV6-5 to TRBJ2-1, with a tentative D call TRBD1 (6 bases). Looked up from germline, CDR1 is MNHEY and CDR2 is SVGAGI. The CDR3 length is 16 residues. V gave up 0 bases and J gave up 7 bases, with 16 bases separating them.

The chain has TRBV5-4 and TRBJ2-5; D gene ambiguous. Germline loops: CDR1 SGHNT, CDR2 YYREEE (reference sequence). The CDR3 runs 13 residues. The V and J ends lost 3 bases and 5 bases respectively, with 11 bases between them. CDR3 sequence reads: CASSSDLGETQYF. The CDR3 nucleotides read TGTGCCAGCAGCTCCGACCTAGGGGAGACCCAGTACTTC.

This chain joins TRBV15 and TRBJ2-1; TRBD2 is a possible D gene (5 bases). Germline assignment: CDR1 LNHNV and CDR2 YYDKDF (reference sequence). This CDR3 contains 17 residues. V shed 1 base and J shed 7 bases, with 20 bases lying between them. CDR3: CATSRATRDFARNEQFF. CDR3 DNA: TGTGCCACCAGCAGAGCTACTAGGGATTTCGCTAGGAATGAGCAGTTCTTC. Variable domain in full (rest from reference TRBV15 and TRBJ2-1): DAMVIQNPRYQVTQFGKPVTLSCSQTLNHNVMYWYQQKSSQAPKLLFHYYDKDFNNEADTPDNFQSRRPNTSFCFLDIRSPGLGDTAMYLCATSRATRDFARNEQFFGPGTRLTVL.

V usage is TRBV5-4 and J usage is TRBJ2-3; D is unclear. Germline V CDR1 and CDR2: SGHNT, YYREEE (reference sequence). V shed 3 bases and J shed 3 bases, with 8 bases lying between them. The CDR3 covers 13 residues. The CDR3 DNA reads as TGTGCCAGCAGCTCAAGCCCTACAGATACGCAGTATTTT. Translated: CASSSSPTDTQYF.